The source of this TCR beta chain is a study of blood T cell repertoires in COVID-19. The participants were between roughly 18 and 89 years old and came from 24 US areas. Trimming at V came to 2 bases and at J to 9 bases, leaving 7 bases not matched to a gene. The CDR3 length is 14 residues. Germline V lookup: CDR1 MGHDK, CDR2 SYGVNS. In the source study's methods: Amplified reference gene primers provided the basis for estimating nucleated cell counts. Libraries were prepared by immunoSEQ multiplex PCR; TCRdb keeps only in-frame clonotypes and omits some of them. That table is the source of V, J and clone size, and D and trimming were worked out from the DNA. The sample carries 200,000 or so clones, roughly 87% recorded once.

The TCR was taken from a man between 25 and 39 years old in a cohort exposed to, infected with or recovered from COVID-19 (not recorded which). Sequencing was carried out using PBMCs or T cells enriched from blood (not recorded which). The chain links TRBV25-1 to TRBJ2-1, with 7 bases fitting TRBD2. The CDR3 coding sequence is TGTGCCAGCAGTGAACTGGCGGGAGTCAGTGAGCAGTTCTTC. It yields the protein CASSELAGVSEQFF.